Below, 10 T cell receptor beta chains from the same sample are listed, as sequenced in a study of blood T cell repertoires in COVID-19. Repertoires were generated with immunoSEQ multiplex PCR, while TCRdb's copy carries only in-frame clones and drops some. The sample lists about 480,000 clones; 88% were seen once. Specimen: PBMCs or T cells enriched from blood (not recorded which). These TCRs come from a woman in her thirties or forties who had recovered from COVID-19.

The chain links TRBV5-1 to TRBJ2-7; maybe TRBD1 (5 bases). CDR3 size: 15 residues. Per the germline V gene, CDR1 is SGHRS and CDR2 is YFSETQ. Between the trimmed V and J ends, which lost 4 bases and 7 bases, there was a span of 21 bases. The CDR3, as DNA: TGCGCCAGCAGCCGTGGTAACCAGGGTCCGAGTGAGCAGTACTTC. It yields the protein CASSRGNQGPSEQYF.

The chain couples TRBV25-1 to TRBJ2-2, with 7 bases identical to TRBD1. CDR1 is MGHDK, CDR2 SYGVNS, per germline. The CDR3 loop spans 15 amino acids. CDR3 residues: CDSSPGQRGPGELFF. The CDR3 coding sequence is TGTGACTCCTCCCCGGGACAGAGGGGTCCCGGGGAGCTGTTTTTT.

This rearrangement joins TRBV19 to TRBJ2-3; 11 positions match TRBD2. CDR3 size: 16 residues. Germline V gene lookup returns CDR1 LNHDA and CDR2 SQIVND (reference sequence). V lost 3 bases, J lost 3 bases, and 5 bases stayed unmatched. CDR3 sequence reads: CASSILAGGRTDTQYF. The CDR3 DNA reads TGTGCCAGTAGTATTTTAGCGGGAGGGAGGACAGATACGCAGTATTTT. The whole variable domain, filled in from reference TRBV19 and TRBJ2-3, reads DGGITQSPKYLFRKEGQNVTLSCEQNLNHDAMYWYRQDPGQGLRLIYYSQIVNDFQKGDIAEGYSVSREKKESFPLTVTSAQKNPTAFYLCASSILAGGRTDTQYFGPGTRLTVL.

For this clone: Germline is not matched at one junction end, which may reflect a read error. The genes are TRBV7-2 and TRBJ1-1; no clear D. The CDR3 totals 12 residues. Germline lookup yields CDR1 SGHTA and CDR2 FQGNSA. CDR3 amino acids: CASSLISYQVEF. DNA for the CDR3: TGTGCCAGCAGTTTAATCAGCTACCAGGTAGAGTTT. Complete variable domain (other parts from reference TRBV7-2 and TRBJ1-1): GAGVSQSPSNKVTEKGKDVELRCDPISGHTALYWYRQSLGQGLEFLIYFQGNSAPDKSGLPSDRFSAERTGGSVSTLTIQRTQQEDSAVYLCASSLISYQVEFGQGTRLTVV.

The CDR3 loop reads CASSQAVKETQYF. The CDR3 bases are TGTGCCAGCAGCCAAGCAGTAAAAGAGACCCAGTACTTC. The chain couples TRBV3-1 (or the pseudogene TRBV3-2) to TRBJ2-5; D gene uncertain. V lost 1 base to trimming and J lost 3 bases, with 6 bases between them. CDR1 is LGHDT and CDR2 is YNNKEL in the germline V gene (reference sequence). The CDR3 loop spans 13 amino acids.

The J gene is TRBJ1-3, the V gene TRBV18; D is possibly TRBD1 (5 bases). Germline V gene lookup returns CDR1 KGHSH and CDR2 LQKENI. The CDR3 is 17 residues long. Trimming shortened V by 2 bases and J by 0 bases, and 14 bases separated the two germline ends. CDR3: CASSPVSGGDSGNTIYF. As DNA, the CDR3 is TGTGCCAGCTCACCAGTGTCGGGGGGAGACTCTGGAAACACCATATATTTT. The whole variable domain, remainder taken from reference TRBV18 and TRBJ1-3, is NAGVMQNPRHLVRRRGQEARLRCSPMKGHSHVYWYRQLPEEGLKFMVYLQKENIIDESGMPKERFSAEFPKEGPSILRIQQVVRGDSAAYFCASSPVSGGDSGNTIYFGEGSWLTVV.

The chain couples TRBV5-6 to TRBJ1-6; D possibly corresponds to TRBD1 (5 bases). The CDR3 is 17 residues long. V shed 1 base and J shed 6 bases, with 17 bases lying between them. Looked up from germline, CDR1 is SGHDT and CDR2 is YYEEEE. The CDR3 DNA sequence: TGTGCCAGCAGCTTGTCCCCGGGGGGTTCGCGTAATTCACCCCTCCACTTT. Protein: CASSLSPGGSRNSPLHF.

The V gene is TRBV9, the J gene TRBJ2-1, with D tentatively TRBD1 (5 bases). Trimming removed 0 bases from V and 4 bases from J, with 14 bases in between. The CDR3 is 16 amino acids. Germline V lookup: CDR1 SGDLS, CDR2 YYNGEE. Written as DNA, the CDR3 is TGTGCCAGCAGCGTAGACCCCTCGACAGATTACAATGAGCAGTTCTTC. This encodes CASSVDPSTDYNEQFF.

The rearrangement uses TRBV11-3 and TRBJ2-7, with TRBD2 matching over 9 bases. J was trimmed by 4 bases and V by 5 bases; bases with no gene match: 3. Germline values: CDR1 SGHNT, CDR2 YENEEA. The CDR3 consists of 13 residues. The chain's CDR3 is CASSLGLAYEQYF. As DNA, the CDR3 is TGTGCCAGCAGCCTCGGACTAGCGTACGAGCAGTACTTC. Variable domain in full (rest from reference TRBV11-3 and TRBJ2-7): EAGVVQSPRYKIIEKKQPVAFWCNPISGHNTLYWYLQNLGQGPELLIRYENEEAVDDSQLPKDRFSAERLKGVDSTLKIQPAELGDSAVYLCASSLGLAYEQYFGPGTRLTVT.

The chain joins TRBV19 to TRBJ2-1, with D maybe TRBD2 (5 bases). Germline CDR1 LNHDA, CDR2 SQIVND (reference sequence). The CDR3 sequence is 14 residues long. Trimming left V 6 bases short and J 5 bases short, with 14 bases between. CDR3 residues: CASREGGLDNEQFF. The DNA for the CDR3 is TGTGCCAGTAGAGAGGGTGGGCTCGACAATGAGCAGTTCTTC.